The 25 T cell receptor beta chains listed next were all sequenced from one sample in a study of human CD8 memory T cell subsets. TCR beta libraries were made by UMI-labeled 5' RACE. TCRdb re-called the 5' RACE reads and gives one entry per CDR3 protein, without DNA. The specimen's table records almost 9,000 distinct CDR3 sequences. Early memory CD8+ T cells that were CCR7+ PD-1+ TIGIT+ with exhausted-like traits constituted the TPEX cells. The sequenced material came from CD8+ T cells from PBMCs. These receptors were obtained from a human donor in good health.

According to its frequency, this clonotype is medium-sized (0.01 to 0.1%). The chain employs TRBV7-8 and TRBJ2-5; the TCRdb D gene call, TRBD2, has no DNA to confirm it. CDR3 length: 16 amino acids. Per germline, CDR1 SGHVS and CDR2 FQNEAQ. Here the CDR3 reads CASSPTGLAGEETQYF.

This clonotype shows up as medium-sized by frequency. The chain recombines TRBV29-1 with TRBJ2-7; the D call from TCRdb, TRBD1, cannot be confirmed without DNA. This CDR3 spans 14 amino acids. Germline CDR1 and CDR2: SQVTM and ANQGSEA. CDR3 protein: CSVASWDSAYEQYF.

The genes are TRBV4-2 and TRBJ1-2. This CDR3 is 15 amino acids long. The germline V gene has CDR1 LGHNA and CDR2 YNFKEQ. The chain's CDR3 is CASSQVLLSRDGYTF.

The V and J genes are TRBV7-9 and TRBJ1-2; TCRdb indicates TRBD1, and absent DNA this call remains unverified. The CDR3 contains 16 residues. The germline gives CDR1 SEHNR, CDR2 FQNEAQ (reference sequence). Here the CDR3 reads CASSSSWDRGYYGYTF.

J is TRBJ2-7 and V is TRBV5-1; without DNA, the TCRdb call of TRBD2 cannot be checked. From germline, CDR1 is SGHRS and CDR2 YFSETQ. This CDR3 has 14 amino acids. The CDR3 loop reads CASSLTSGSYEQYF.

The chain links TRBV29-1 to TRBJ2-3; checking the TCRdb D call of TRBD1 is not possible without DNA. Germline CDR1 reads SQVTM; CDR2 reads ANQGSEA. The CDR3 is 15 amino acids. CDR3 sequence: CSVEGGAGRTDTQYF.

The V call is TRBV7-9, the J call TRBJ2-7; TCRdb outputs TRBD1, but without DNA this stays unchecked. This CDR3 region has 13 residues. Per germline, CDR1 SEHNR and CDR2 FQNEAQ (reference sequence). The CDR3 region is CASSSEDSYEQYF.

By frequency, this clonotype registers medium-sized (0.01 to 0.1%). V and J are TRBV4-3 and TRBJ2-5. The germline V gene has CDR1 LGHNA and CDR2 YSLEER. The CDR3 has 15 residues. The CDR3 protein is CASSQDGNSQETQYF.

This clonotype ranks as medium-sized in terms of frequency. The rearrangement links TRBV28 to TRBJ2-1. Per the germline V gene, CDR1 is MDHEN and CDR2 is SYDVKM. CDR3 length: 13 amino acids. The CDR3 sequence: CASSLYGYNEQFF. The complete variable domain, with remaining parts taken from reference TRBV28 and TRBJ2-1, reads DVKVTQSSRYLVKRTGEKVFLECVQDMDHENMFWYRQDPGLGLRLIYFSYDVKMKEKGDIPEGYSVSREKKERFSLILESASTNQTSMYLCASSLYGYNEQFFGPGTRLTVL.

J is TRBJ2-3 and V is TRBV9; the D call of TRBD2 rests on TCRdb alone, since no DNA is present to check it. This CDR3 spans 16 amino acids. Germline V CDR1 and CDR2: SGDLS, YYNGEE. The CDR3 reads CASSALSGGARDTQYF.

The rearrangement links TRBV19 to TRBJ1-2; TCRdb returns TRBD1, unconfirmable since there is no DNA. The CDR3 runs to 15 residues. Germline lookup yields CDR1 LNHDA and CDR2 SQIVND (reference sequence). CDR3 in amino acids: CASSIDPGGNYGYTF.

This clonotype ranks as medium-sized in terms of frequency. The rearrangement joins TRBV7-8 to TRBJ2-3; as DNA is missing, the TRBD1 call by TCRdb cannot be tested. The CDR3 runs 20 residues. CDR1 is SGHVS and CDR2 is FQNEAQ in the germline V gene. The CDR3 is CASSYQGQGFVAGPTDTQYF.

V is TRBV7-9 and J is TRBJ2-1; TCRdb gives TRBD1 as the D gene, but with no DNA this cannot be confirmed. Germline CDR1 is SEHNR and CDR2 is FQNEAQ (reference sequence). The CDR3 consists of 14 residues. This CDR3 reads CASSSEGALNEQFF. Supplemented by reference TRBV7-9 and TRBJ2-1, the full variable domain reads DTGVSQNPRHKITKRGQNVTFRCDPISEHNRLYWYRQTLGQGPEFLTYFQNEAQLEKSRLLSDRFSAERPKGSFSTLEIQRTEQGDSAMYLCASSSEGALNEQFFGPGTRLTVL.

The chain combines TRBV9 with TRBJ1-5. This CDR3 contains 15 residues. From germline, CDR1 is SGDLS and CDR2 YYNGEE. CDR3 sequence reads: CASSVGGDSNQPQHF.

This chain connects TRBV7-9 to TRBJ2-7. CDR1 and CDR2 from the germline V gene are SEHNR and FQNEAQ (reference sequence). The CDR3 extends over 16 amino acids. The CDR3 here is CASSLDRDSSGYEQYF.

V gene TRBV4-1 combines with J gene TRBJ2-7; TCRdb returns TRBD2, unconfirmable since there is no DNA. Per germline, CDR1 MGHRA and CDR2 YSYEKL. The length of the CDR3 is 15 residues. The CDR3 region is CASSQQGLASYEQYF.

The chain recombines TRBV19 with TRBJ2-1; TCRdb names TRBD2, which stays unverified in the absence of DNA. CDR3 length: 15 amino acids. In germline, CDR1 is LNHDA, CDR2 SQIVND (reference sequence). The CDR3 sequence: CASSPTGEAYNEQFF.

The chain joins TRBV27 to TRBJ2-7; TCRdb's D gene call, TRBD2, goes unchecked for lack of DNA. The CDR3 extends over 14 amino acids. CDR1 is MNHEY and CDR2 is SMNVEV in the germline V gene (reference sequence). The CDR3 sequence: CASSSGLARGEQYF.

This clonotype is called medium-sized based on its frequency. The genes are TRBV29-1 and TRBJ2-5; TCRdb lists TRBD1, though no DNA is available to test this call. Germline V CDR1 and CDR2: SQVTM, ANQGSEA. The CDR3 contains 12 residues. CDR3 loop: CITGTGMETQYF.

The CDR3 protein is CAWDRGSLGTEAFF. The J gene is TRBJ1-1, the V gene TRBV30; as DNA is missing, the TRBD1 call by TCRdb cannot be tested. Germline V CDR1 and CDR2: GTSNPN, SVGIG (reference sequence). The CDR3 covers 14 residues.

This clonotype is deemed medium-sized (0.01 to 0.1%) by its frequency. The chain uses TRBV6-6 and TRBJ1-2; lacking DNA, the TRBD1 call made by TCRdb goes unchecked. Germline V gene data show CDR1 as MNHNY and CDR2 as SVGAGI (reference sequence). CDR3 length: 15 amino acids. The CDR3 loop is CASSYTQQGSYGYTF.

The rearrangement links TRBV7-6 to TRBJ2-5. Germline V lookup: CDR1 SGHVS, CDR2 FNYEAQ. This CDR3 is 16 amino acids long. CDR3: CASSLARPSFQETQYF.

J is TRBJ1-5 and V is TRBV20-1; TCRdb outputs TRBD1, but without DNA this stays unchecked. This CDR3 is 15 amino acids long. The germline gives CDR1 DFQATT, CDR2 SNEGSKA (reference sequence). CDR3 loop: CSASDLPGSSQPQHF.

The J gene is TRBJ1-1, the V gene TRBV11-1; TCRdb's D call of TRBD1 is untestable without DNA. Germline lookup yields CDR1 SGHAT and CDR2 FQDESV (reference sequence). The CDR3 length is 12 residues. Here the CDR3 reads CASSPLGSEAFF.

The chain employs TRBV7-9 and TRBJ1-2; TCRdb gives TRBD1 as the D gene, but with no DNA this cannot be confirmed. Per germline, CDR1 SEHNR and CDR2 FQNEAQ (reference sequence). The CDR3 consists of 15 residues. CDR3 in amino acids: CASSARQGAYYGYTF.